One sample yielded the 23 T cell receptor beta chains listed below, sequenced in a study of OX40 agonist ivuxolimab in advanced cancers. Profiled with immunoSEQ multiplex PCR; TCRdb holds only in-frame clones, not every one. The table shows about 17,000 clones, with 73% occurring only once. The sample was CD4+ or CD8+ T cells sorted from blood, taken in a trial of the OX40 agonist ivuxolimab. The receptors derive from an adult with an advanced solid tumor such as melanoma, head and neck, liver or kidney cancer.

The CDR3 bases are TGTGCCAGCAGCCAAGAAAGACTAGCGGGATCCGATGAGCAGTTCTTC. Translation: CASSQERLAGSDEQFF. V usage is TRBV4-2 and J usage is TRBJ2-1, with TRBD2 matching 11 bases. J was trimmed by 8 bases and V by 0 bases; bases with no gene match: 6. CDR1 is LGHNA and CDR2 is YNFKEQ in the germline V gene. CDR3 length: 16 residues.

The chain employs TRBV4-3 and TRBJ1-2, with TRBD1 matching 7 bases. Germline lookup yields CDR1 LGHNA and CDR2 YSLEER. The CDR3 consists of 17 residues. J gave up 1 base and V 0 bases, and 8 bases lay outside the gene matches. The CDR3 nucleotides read TGCGCCAGCAGCCAAGATGGAGGGACAGCGAGTAACTATGGCTACACCTTC. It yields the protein CASSQDGGTASNYGYTF.

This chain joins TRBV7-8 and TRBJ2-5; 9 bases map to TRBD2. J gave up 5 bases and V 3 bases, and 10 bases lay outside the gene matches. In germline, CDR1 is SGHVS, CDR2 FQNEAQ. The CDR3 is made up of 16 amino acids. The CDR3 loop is CASSFPGLARAETQYF. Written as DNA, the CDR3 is TGTGCCAGCAGCTTCCCGGGACTAGCACGGGCGGAGACCCAGTACTTC.

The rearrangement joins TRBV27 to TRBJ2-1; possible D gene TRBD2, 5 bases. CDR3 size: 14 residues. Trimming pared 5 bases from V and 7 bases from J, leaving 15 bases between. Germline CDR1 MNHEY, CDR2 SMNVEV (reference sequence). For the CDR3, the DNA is TGTGCCAGCAGTACCGGGGTGAGAGGGAATGAGCAGTTCTTC. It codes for CASSTGVRGNEQFF.

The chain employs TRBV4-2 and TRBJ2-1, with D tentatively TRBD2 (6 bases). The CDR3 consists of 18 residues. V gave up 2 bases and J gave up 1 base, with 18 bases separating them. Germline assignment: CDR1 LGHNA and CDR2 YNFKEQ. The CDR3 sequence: CASSQPAWEDGSYNEQFF. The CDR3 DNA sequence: TGTGCCAGCAGCCAACCGGCGTGGGAGGACGGGTCCTACAATGAGCAGTTCTTC.

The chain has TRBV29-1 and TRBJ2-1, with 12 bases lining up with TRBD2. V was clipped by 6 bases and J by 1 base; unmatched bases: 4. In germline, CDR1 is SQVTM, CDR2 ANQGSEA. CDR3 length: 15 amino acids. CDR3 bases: TGCAGCGTAGCGCTAGCGGGAGGGTCCTACAATGAGCAGTTCTTC. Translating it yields CSVALAGGSYNEQFF.

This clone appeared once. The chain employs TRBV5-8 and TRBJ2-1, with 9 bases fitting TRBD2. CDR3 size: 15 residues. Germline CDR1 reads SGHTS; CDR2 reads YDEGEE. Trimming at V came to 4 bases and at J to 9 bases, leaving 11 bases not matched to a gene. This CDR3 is CASSLRAGGRVEQFF. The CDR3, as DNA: TGTGCCAGCAGCCTGAGGGCGGGAGGGCGAGTTGAGCAGTTCTTC.

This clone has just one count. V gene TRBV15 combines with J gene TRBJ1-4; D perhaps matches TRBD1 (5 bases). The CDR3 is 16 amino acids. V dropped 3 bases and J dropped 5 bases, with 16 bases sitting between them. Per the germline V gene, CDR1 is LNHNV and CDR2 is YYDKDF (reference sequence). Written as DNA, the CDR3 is TGTGCCACCAGCAGTCCCATCGGGGGGATAAATGAAAAACTGTTTTTT. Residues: CATSSPIGGINEKLFF.

CDR3 coding DNA: TGTGCCAGCAGCCCCTCTCTATCGGGAGGACCCTCCTACAATGAGCAGTTCTTC. The encoded protein is CASSPSLSGGPSYNEQFF. The chain has TRBV14 and TRBJ2-1; 7 nucleotides match TRBD2. V trimming: 4 bases; J trimming: 0 bases; junction bases outside the gene matches: 12. The CDR3 is 18 amino acids. Per germline, CDR1 SGHDN and CDR2 FVKESK.

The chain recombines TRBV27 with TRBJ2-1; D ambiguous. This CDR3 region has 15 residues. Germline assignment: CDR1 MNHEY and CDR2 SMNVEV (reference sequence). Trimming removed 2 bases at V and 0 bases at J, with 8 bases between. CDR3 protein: CASSLMRGSYNEQFF. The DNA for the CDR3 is TGTGCCAGCAGTTTAATGCGCGGCTCCTACAATGAGCAGTTCTTC.

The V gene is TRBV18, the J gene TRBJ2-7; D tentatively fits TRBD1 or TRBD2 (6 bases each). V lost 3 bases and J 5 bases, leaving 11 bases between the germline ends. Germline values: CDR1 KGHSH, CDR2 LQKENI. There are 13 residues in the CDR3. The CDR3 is CASSPTGGNEQYF. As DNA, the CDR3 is TGTGCCAGCTCACCCACCGGGGGCAACGAGCAGTACTTC. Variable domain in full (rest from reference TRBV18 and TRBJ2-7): NAGVMQNPRHLVRRRGQEARLRCSPMKGHSHVYWYRQLPEEGLKFMVYLQKENIIDESGMPKERFSAEFPKEGPSILRIQQVVRGDSAAYFCASSPTGGNEQYFGPGTRLTVT.

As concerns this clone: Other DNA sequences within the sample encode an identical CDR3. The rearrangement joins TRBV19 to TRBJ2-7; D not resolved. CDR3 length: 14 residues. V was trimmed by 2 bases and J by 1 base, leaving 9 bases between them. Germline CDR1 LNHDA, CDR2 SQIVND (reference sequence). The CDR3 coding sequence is TGTGCCAGTAGTATATCCGGTTCTTCCTACGAGCAGTACTTC. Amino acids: CASSISGSSYEQYF.

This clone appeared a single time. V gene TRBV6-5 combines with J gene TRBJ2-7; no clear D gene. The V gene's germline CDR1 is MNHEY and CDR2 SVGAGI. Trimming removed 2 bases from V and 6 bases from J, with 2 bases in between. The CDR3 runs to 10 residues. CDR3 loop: CASSYGEQYF. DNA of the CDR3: TGTGCCAGCAGTTACGGCGAGCAGTACTTC.

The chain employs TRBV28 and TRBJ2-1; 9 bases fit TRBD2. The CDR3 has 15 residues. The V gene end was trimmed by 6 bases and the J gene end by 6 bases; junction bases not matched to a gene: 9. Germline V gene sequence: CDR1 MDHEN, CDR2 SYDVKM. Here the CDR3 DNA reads TGTGCCAGCAGGGCCGGGACTAGCCACTCCAATGAGCAGTTCTTC. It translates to CASRAGTSHSNEQFF. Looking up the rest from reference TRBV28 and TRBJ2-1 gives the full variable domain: DVKVTQSSRYLVKRTGEKVFLECVQDMDHENMFWYRQDPGLGLRLIYFSYDVKMKEKGDIPEGYSVSREKKERFSLILESASTNQTSMYLCASRAGTSHSNEQFFGPGTRLTVL.

The CDR3 DNA is TGCGCCAGCAGCTTGATGAGGGAGGCAGGCGAGCAGTACTTC. This codes for CASSLMREAGEQYF. This chain uses TRBV5-1 with TRBJ2-7; the D gene is possibly TRBD2 (6 bases). The CDR3 runs 14 residues. V lost 1 base and J 6 bases, leaving 14 bases between the germline ends. The germline CDR1 and CDR2 sequences are SGHRS and YFSETQ.

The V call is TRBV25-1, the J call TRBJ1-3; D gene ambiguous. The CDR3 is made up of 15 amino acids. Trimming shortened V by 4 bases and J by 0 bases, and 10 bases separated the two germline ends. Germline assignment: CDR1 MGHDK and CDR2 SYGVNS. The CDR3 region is CASSATVNSGNTIYF. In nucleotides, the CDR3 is TGTGCCAGCAGTGCGACGGTCAACTCTGGAAACACCATATATTTT.

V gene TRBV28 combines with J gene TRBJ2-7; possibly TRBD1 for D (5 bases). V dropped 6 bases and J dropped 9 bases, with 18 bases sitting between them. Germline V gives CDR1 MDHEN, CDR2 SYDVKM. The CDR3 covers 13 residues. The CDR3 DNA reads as TGTGCCAGCAGACCGGATGATTTCCAGGGGCAGTACTTC. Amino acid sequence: CASRPDDFQGQYF.

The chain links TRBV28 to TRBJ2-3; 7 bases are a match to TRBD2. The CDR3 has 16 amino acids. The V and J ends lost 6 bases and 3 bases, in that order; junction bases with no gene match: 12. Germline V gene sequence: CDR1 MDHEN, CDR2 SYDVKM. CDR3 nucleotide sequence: TGTGCCAGCAGGGTACCCTCCACTAGCGAGACAGATACGCAGTATTTT. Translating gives CASRVPSTSETDTQYF.

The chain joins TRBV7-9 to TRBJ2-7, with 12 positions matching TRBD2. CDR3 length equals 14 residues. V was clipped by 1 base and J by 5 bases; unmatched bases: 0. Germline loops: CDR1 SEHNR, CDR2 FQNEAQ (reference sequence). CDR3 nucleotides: TGTGCCAGCAGCTTAGGACTAGCGGGAGACGAGCAGTACTTC. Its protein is CASSLGLAGDEQYF.

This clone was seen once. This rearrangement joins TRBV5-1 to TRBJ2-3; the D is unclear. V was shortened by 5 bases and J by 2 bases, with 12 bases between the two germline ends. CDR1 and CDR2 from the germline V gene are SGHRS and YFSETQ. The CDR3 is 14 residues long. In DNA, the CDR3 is TGCGCCAGCAGTCACTATTCTTACACAGATACGCAGTATTTT. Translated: CASSHYSYTDTQYF.

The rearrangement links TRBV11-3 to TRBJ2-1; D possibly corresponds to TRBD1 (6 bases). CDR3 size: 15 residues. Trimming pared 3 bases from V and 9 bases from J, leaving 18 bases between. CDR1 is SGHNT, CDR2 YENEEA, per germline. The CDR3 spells CASSLDSTSLGEQFF. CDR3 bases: TGTGCCAGCAGCTTGGACAGTACATCCCTTGGTGAGCAGTTCTTC.

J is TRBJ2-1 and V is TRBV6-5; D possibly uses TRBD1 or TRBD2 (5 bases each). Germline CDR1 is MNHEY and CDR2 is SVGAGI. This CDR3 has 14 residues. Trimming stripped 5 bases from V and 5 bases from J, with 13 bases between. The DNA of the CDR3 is TGTGCCAGCAGTCCGGGGACCACCAACAATGAGCAGTTCTTC. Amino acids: CASSPGTTNNEQFF.

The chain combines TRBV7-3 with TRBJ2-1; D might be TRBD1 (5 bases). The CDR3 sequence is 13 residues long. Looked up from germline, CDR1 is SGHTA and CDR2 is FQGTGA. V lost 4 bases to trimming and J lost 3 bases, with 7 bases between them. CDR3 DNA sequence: TGTGCCAGCAGCTGGGGCGTCTACAATGAGCAGTTCTTC. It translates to CASSWGVYNEQFF.